One T cell receptor beta chain is described in this entry. What made the TCR beta cDNA was 5'RACE template switching with UMIs. TCRdb reprocessed the 5' RACE reads and stores each CDR3 protein as one record, lacking DNA. Its clone listing holds 25,000 to 35,000 distinct CDR3 sequences. These data belong to a study of T cells expressing NK-cell markers. Whole-study context: Sorted CD3+CD56-NKG2C+, CD3+CD56+NKG2C+ and CD3+CD56+NKG2C- T cells supplied the TCR beta repertoires. Among the eight sequenced donors, seven tested HCMV-seropositive and one tested seronegative.

The germline gives CDR1 MGHRA, CDR2 YSYEKL. This CDR3 region has 13 residues. The chain recombines TRBV4-1 with TRBJ1-5; TCRdb's D call of TRBD1 is untestable without DNA. This TCR was recovered from a woman between 18 and 75 years old in good health. What was sequenced was blood T cells: a sorted CD56 or NKG2C T cell subset, CD4+ or CD8+ T cells, or bulk PBMC T cells (not recorded which). The CDR3 region is CASSQAGVVAQHF.